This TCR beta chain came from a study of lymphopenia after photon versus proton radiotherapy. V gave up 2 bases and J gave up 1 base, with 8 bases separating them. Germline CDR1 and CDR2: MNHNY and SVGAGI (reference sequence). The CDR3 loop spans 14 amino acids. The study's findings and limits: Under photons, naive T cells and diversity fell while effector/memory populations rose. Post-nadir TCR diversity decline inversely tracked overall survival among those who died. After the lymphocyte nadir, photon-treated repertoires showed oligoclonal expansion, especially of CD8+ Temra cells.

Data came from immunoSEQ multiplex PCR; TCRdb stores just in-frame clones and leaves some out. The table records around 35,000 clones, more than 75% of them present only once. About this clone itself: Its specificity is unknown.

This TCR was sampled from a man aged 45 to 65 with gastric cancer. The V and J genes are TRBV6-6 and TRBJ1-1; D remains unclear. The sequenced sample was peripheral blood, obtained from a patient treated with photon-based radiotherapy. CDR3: CASSYRAWNTEAFF. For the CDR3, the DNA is TGTGCCAGCAGTTACCGGGCCTGGAACACTGAAGCTTTCTTT.